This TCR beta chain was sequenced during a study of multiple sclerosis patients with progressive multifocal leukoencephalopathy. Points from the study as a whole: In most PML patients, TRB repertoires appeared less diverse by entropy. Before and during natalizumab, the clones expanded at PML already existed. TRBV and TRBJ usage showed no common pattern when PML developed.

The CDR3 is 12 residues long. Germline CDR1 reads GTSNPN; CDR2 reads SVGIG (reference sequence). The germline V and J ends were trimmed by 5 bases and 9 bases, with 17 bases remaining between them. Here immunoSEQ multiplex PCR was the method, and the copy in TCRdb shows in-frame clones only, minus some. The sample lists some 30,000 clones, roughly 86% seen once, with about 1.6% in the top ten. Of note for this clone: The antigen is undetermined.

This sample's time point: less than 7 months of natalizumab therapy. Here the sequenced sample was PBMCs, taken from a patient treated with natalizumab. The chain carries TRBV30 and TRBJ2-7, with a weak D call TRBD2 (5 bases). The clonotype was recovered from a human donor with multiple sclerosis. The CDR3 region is CAWEYSSQGQYF. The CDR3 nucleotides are TGTGCCTGGGAGTACTCTAGCCAAGGGCAGTACTTC.